This T cell receptor beta chain was found in a study of blood T cell repertoires in COVID-19. Turning to the study itself: Samples came from the United States, Italy and Spain, spanning acute and convalescent COVID-19.

Per the study methods: Nucleated cell number was recorded as an estimate derived from reference gene primer amplification. Generated by immunoSEQ multiplex PCR, the TCRdb table keeps only in-frame clones and is missing some. That table furnishes V, J and clone size, whereas the DNA furnished D and trimming. The data show fewer than 250,000 clones, roughly 90% seen once. The CDR3 extends over 13 amino acids. The V end lost 0 bases, the J end lost 10 bases, and 11 bases lay between the germline ends. The germline V gene has CDR1 SGDLS and CDR2 YYNGEE. The material sequenced was peripheral blood. The chain carries TRBV9 and TRBJ2-1; TRBD1 might be the D (5 bases). The sequence was obtained from a woman aged 70-85 years with acute or convalescent COVID-19. The DNA of the CDR3 is TGTGCCAGCAGCGTAGGGCAGTCAGGGGAGCAGTTCTTC. Protein product: CASSVGQSGEQFF. Looking up the rest from reference TRBV9 and TRBJ2-1 gives the full variable domain: DSGVTQTPKHLITATGQRVTLRCSPRSGDLSVYWYQQSLDQGLQFLIQYYNGEERAKGNILERFSAQQFPDLHSELNLSSLELGDSALYFCASSVGQSGEQFFGPGTRLTVL.